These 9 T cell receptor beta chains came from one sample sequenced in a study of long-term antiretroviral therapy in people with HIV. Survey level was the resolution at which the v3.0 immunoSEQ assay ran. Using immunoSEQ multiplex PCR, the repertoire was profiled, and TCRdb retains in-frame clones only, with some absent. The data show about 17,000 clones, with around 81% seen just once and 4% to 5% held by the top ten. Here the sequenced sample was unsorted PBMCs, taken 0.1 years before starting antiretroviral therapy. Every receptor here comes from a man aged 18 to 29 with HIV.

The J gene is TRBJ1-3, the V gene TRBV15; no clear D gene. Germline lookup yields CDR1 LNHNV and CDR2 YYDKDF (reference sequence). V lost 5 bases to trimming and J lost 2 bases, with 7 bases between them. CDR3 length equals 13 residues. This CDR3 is CATSPDPGNTIYF. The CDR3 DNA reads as TGTGCCACCAGCCCTGATCCTGGAAACACCATATATTTT.

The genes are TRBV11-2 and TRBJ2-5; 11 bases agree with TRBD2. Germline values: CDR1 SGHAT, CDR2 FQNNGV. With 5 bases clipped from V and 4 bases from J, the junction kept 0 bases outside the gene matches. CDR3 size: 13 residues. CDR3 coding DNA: TGTGCCAGCAGCGGACTAGCGGGAGAGACCCAGTACTTC. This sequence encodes CASSGLAGETQYF.

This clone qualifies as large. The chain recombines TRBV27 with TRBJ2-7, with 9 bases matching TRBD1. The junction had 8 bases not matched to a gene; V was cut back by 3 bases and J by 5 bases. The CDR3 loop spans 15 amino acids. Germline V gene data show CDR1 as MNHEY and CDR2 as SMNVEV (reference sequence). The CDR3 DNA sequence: TGTGCCAGCAGTTTTTTTCGGGACAGGGTCGACGAGCAGTACTTC. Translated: CASSFFRDRVDEQYF.

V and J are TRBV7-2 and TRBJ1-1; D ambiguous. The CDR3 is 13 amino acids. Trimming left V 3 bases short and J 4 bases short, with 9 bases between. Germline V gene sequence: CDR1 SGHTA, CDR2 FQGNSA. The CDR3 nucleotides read TGTGCCAGCAGCTTCTCCGTGAGCACTGAAGCTTTCTTT. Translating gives CASSFSVSTEAFF.

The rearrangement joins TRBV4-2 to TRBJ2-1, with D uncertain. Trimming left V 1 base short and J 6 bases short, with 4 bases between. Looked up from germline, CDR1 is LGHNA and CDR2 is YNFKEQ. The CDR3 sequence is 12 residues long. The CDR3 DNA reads TGTGCCAGCAGCCAAGGTGCCAATGAGCAGTTCTTC. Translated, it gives CASSQGANEQFF.

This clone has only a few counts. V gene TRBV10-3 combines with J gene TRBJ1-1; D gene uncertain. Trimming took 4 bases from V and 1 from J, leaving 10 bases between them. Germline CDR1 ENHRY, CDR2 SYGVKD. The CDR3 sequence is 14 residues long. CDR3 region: CAISGREPNTEAFF. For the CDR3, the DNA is TGTGCCATCAGTGGTCGAGAACCGAACACTGAAGCTTTCTTT.

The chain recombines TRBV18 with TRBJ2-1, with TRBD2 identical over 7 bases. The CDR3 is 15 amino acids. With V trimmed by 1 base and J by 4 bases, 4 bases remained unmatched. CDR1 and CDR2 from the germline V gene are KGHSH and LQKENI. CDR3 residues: CASSPLLASYNEQFF. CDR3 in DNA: TGTGCCAGCTCACCACTACTAGCGAGTTACAATGAGCAGTTCTTC.

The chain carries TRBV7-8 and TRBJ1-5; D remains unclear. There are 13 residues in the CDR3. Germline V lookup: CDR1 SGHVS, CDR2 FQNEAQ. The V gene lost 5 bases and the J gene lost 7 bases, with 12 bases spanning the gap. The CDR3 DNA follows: TGTGCCAGCAGCCCGGGCGCGGTCCAGCCCCAGCATTTT. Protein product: CASSPGAVQPQHF.

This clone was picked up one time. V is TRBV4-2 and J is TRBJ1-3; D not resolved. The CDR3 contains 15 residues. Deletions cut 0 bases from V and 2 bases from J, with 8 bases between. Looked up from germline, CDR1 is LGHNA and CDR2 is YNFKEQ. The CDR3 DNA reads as TGTGCCAGCAGCCAAGAGAGCGCGACTGGAAACACCATATATTTT. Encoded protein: CASSQESATGNTIYF.